These 26 T cell receptor beta chains share one sample of origin, sequenced in a study of early T cells in non-severe SARS-CoV-2 infection. TCRdb used MiXCR to reprocess the 5' RACE reads, holding one entry per CDR3 protein. This sample yields 45,000 to 65,000 distinct CDR3 sequences, of which approximately 10% are seen a single time; approximately 13% belongs to the top ten. Sequencing input: whole blood. These TCRs come from an adult who was a healthcare worker with PCR-confirmed SARS-CoV-2 infection or an uninfected control (not recorded which).

This clonotype was detected ten times or more. The CDR3 loop reads CASSDGGGGNTGELFF. DNA of the CDR3: TGTGCCAGCAGTGACGGCGGGGGTGGAAACACCGGGGAGCTGTTTTTT. The chain recombines TRBV6-4 with TRBJ2-2; 7 nucleotides align to TRBD2. This CDR3 is built from 16 residues. Germline V gives CDR1 MRHNA, CDR2 SNTAGT. Trimming cost V 2 bases and J 2 bases; bases outside gene matches: 5.

V and J are TRBV11-2 and TRBJ2-7, with D possibly matching TRBD2 (5 bases). The length of the CDR3 is 10 residues. The V and J ends lost 3 bases and 10 bases respectively, with 7 bases between them. Germline V CDR1 and CDR2: SGHAT, FQNNGV. This CDR3 is CASSLEDQYF. CDR3 DNA sequence: TGTGCCAGCAGCTTGGAGGACCAGTACTTC.

Only a few counts were recorded for this clonotype. The V call is TRBV4-1, the J call TRBJ1-4, with 7 bases aligning to TRBD1. Germline V lookup: CDR1 MGHRA, CDR2 YSYEKL. The CDR3 is 16 residues long. Trimming at V came to 1 base and at J to 2 bases, leaving 4 bases not matched to a gene. The CDR3 is CASSQGQGRTNEKLFF. The DNA of the CDR3 is TGCGCCAGCAGCCAAGGACAGGGACGCACTAATGAAAAACTGTTTTTT.

This clonotype was counted between two and nine times. J is TRBJ2-2 and V is TRBV12-3 or TRBV12-4; D unresolved. The CDR3 runs to 12 residues. The V and J ends lost 5 bases and 4 bases respectively, with 5 bases between them. CDR3 in amino acids: CASSDSTGELFF. The CDR3 region has the DNA TGTGCCAGCAGTGATTCCACCGGGGAGCTGTTTTTT.

This clonotype was counted many times. This chain connects TRBV11-1 to TRBJ2-7; D may be TRBD2 (5 bases). V was pared by 5 bases and J by 3 bases, with 14 bases between. This CDR3 is 14 amino acids long. CDR1 SGHAT and CDR2 FQDESV come from the germline V gene (reference sequence). The CDR3 region has the DNA TGTGCCAGCAGCAACCGGAGGCAGGACTACGAGCAGTACTTC. It is translated as CASSNRRQDYEQYF.

This clonotype appeared many times. Compared with germline, one end of the junction differs, possibly owing to a read error. The rearrangement links TRBV7-7 to TRBJ2-7; D unclear. Germline CDR1 reads SSHAT; CDR2 reads FNYEAQ (reference sequence). There are 15 residues in the CDR3. This CDR3 is CASSLSPGDSYEQYF. CDR3 sequence (DNA): TGTGCTAGCAGCTTATCCCCAGGAGACTCCTACGAGCAGTACTTC. Filled out from reference TRBV7-7 and TRBJ2-7, the complete variable domain reads GAGVSQSPRYKVTKRGQDVTLRCDPISSHATLYWYQQALGQGPEFLTYFNYEAQPDKSGLPSDRFSAERPEGSISTLTIQRTEQRDSAMYRCASSLSPGDSYEQYFGPGTRLTVT.

This clonotype turned up a few times. This chain uses TRBV30 with TRBJ2-6; TRBD1 agrees at 7 bases. Trimming removed 5 bases from V and 4 bases from J; junction bases left unmatched: 5. The CDR3 runs to 14 residues. The germline V gene has CDR1 GTSNPN and CDR2 SVGIG (reference sequence). CDR3 protein: CAWQTGPGANVLTF. The DNA for the CDR3 is TGTGCCTGGCAGACAGGGCCCGGGGCCAACGTCCTGACTTTC.

The J gene is TRBJ2-7, the V gene TRBV20-1; possibly TRBD1 for D (6 bases). With 5 bases removed from V and 0 bases from J, the gap between germline ends came to 11 bases. CDR3 size: 13 residues. From germline, CDR1 is DFQATT and CDR2 SNEGSKA (reference sequence). This CDR3 reads CSAPDRHSYEQYF. As DNA, the CDR3 is TGCAGTGCTCCAGACAGGCACTCCTACGAGCAGTACTTC.

The chain links TRBV6-2 or TRBV6-3 to TRBJ2-2; 9 nucleotides line up with TRBD2. Unmatched junction bases numbered 12, after V lost 7 bases and J lost 6 bases. Per germline, CDR1 MNHEY and CDR2 SVGEGT. The CDR3 is 16 amino acids. CDR3 DNA sequence: TGTGCCAGCACTCCAGCGGGCGGGAGGGGTTCCGGGGAGCTGTTTTTT. Its translation: CASTPAGGRGSGELFF.

This clonotype was observed a handful of times. V gene TRBV5-1 combines with J gene TRBJ2-1; 8 nucleotides agree with TRBD2. The germline gives CDR1 SGHRS, CDR2 YFSETQ. V shed 3 bases and J 6 bases; nucleotides not matched to a gene: 5. The CDR3 loop spans 14 amino acids. CDR3 bases: TGCGCCAGCAGCTGGGGACTAGTCTCCAATGAGCAGTTCTTC. Protein sequence: CASSWGLVSNEQFF.

This clonotype showed up many times. The chain carries TRBV5-5 and TRBJ1-5; the D is unclear. V was clipped by 3 bases and J by 1 base, with 8 bases between them. The CDR3 consists of 14 residues. Germline assignment: CDR1 SGHKS and CDR2 YYEKEE (reference sequence). This CDR3 is CASSSKPSNQPQHF. The CDR3 DNA reads TGTGCCAGCAGCTCCAAACCAAGCAATCAGCCCCAGCATTTT.

The table lists this clonotype with a few counts. The V gene is TRBV19, the J gene TRBJ1-5; no clear D. Trimming left V 5 bases short and J 4 bases short, with 21 bases between. Germline CDR1 reads LNHDA; CDR2 reads SQIVND (reference sequence). The CDR3 spans 17 residues. DNA for the CDR3: TGTGCCAGTAGTTCCCTGGGTATTTTGTTGGGGAATCAGCCCCAGCATTTT. Translated: CASSSLGILLGNQPQHF.

This clonotype came up a few times. The chain joins TRBV2 to TRBJ1-2; the D is unclear. V lost 4 bases and J 5 bases, leaving 11 bases between the germline ends. Per germline, CDR1 SNHLY and CDR2 FYNNEI. CDR3 length: 13 amino acids. This CDR3 reads CASSASQVYGYTF. The CDR3 DNA sequence: TGTGCCAGCAGTGCTTCACAAGTTTATGGCTACACCTTC.

This clonotype has only a few counts. The chain carries TRBV4-2 and TRBJ2-1; TRBD2 is a possible D gene (6 bases). Germline CDR1 reads LGHNA; CDR2 reads YNFKEQ. There are 16 residues in the CDR3. V was shortened by 0 bases and J by 5 bases, with 14 bases between the two germline ends. This CDR3 reads CASSQDTSSTHNEQFF. DNA of the CDR3: TGTGCCAGCAGCCAAGACACTAGCTCGACCCACAATGAGCAGTTCTTC.

This clonotype was seen more than once but under ten times. V is TRBV5-8 and J is TRBJ2-3; 8 bases map to TRBD2. The germline gives CDR1 SGHTS, CDR2 YDEGEE. J gave up 6 bases and V 0 bases, and 0 bases lay outside the gene matches. The CDR3 loop spans 13 amino acids. The CDR3 DNA reads TGTGCCAGCAGCTTGGCTAGCGGGGATACGCAGTATTTT. It encodes CASSLASGDTQYF.

V and J are TRBV2 and TRBJ2-1, with 11 bases lining up with TRBD2. Germline V CDR1 and CDR2: SNHLY, FYNNEI. This CDR3 has 16 residues. The V gene end was trimmed by 5 bases and the J gene end by 0 bases; junction bases not matched to a gene: 3. The CDR3 sequence: CASSPGLAVSYNEQFF. CDR3 DNA: TGTGCCAGCAGTCCGGGACTAGCGGTCTCCTACAATGAGCAGTTCTTC.

This clonotype was counted at least ten times. The J gene is TRBJ1-1, the V gene TRBV7-2; TRBD1 might be the D (5 bases). Trimming removed 6 bases at V and 1 base at J, with 9 bases between. In germline, CDR1 is SGHTA, CDR2 FQGNSA. The CDR3 is 13 residues long. The CDR3: CASRSTENTEAFF. The CDR3 DNA is TGTGCCAGCAGATCGACAGAGAACACTGAAGCTTTCTTT.

This clonotype was counted ten times or more. This chain joins TRBV6-5 and TRBJ1-1; 8 bases align to TRBD1. The V gene end was trimmed by 8 bases and the J gene end by 0 bases; junction bases not matched to a gene: 11. In germline, CDR1 is MNHEY, CDR2 SVGAGI. The CDR3 length is 16 residues. Here the CDR3 reads CASSKVGTGVNTEAFF. The CDR3 DNA reads TGTGCCAGCTCTAAAGTTGGGACAGGAGTGAACACTGAAGCTTTCTTT.

The rearrangement links TRBV2 to TRBJ2-7, with D hard to call. Germline assignment: CDR1 SNHLY and CDR2 FYNNEI. Trimming took off 6 bases at V and 2 bases at J, with 5 bases between the two ends. The CDR3 has 11 residues. CDR3 DNA sequence: TGTGCCAGCAGGGAGACCTACGAGCAGTACTTC. This sequence encodes CASRETYEQYF.

This clonotype was seen only a few times. DNA of the CDR3: TGTGCCAGCACCTGGGACTTGGCGCACTCAGATACGCAGTATTTT. Translated: CASTWDLAHSDTQYF. The chain is built from TRBV12-3 or TRBV12-4 and TRBJ2-3, with a weak D call TRBD2 (6 bases). V was shortened by 7 bases and J by 4 bases, with 18 bases between the two germline ends. The CDR3 totals 15 residues.

This clonotype was counted many times. CDR3 amino acids: CASSQDAEGRQPQHF. CDR3 nucleotides: TGCGCCAGCAGCCAAGATGCGGAGGGGAGGCAGCCCCAGCATTTT. The V call is TRBV4-1, the J call TRBJ1-5; D is possibly TRBD1 (5 bases). This CDR3 has 15 amino acids. Germline-derived CDR1 and CDR2 are MGHRA and YSYEKL. V was clipped by 0 bases and J by 7 bases, with 13 bases between them.

At least ten counts were recorded for this clonotype. The chain joins TRBV14 to TRBJ1-2; 11 bases fit TRBD1. Germline assignment: CDR1 SGHDN and CDR2 FVKESK. The V gene end was trimmed by 4 bases and the J gene end by 4 bases; junction bases not matched to a gene: 5. The CDR3 consists of 15 residues. This CDR3 reads CASSPRTGGGYGYTF. In nucleotides, the CDR3 is TGTGCCAGCAGCCCCCGGACAGGGGGCGGCTATGGCTACACCTTC.

This clonotype was seen a handful of times. V and J are TRBV2 and TRBJ2-3; 11 positions match TRBD2. The CDR3 extends over 17 amino acids. Trimming cost V 8 bases and J 2 bases; bases outside gene matches: 12. From germline, CDR1 is SNHLY and CDR2 FYNNEI. The CDR3 DNA sequence: TGTGCCAGCCTCGTACTAGCGGGAGCTCCCTACACAGATACGCAGTATTTT. Amino acids: CASLVLAGAPYTDTQYF.

This clonotype was seen at least ten times. The chain recombines TRBV24-1 with TRBJ2-3; D perhaps matches TRBD2 (6 bases). Germline V gives CDR1 KGHDR, CDR2 SFDVKD. The V end was cut by 8 bases, the J end by 2 bases, with 13 bases between. The CDR3 has 14 residues. The CDR3, as DNA: TGTGCCACCAAAGACGCGGGATACACAGATACGCAGTATTTT. This gives the protein CATKDAGYTDTQYF.

Remarks on this clonotype: This may be a read error, as it is one base from a much larger clone. The rearrangement joins TRBV10-3 to TRBJ2-6; D is ambiguous. The CDR3 is made up of 14 amino acids. Germline assignment: CDR1 ENHRY and CDR2 SYGVKD. The CDR3 region has the DNA TGTACCACCTTAAAGAGCTTCGGGGCCAACGTCCTGACTTTC. It encodes CTTLKSFGANVLTF.

There are many counts of this clonotype. The chain recombines TRBV6-2 or TRBV6-3 with TRBJ1-1; D might be TRBD1 (5 bases). CDR3 length: 15 amino acids. Between the trimmed V and J ends, which lost 4 bases and 0 bases, there was a span of 12 bases. Germline CDR1 reads MNHEY; CDR2 reads SVGEGT. CDR3 nucleotide sequence: TGTGCCAGCAGTTCAAGACAGAAATTGAACACTGAAGCTTTCTTT. Protein sequence: CASSSRQKLNTEAFF.